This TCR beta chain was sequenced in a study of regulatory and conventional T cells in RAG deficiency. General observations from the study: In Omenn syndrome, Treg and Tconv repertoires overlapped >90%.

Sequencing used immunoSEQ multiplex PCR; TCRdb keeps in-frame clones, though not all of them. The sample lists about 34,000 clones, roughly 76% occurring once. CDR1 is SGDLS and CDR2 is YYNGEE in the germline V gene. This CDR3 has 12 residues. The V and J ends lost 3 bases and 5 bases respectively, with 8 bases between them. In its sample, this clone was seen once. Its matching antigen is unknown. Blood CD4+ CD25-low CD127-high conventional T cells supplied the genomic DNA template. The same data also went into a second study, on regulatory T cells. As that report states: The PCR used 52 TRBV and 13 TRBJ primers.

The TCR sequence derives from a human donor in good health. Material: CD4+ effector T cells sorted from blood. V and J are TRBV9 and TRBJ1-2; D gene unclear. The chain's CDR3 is CASSEPSYGYTF. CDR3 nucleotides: TGTGCCAGCAGCGAACCTTCTTATGGCTACACCTTC.